These 16 T cell receptor beta chains were sequenced from one sample in a study of shared clonotypes between healthy human individuals. Only in-frame clones appear in the TCRdb table, and some are missing; sequencing was by immunoSEQ multiplex PCR. The table lists around 2.1 million clones, almost 96% of them singletons, with approximately 0.13% in the top ten. The sample consisted of naive CD4+ T cells sorted from blood. Subset described: CD45RA+ positively selected. The receptors originated from a man aged 18-30 years in good health.

This clone has only one observation. Other DNA variants within this sample encode the same CDR3. The chain combines TRBV18 with TRBJ1-5; D is unresolved. Per germline, CDR1 KGHSH and CDR2 LQKENI. V lost 3 bases, J lost 0 bases, and 3 bases lay in between. The length of the CDR3 is 13 residues. For the CDR3, the DNA is TGTGCCAGCTCACCGAATAGCAATCAGCCCCAGCATTTT. Translating it yields CASSPNSNQPQHF. Full variable domain (missing parts from reference TRBV18 and TRBJ1-5): NAGVMQNPRHLVRRRGQEARLRCSPMKGHSHVYWYRQLPEEGLKFMVYLQKENIIDESGMPKERFSAEFPKEGPSILRIQQVVRGDSAAYFCASSPNSNQPQHFGDGTRLSIL.

This chain uses TRBV7-2 with TRBJ1-1, with D possibly being TRBD1 (5 bases). V was shortened by 5 bases and J by 5 bases, with 15 bases between the two germline ends. Per the germline V gene, CDR1 is SGHTA and CDR2 is FQGNSA. The CDR3 contains 14 residues. The CDR3 DNA sequence: TGTGCCAGCAGCGTGGGACGGGGGAAGACTGAAGCTTTCTTT. Translated: CASSVGRGKTEAFF. Complete variable domain (other parts from reference TRBV7-2 and TRBJ1-1): GAGVSQSPSNKVTEKGKDVELRCDPISGHTALYWYRQSLGQGLEFLIYFQGNSAPDKSGLPSDRFSAERTGGSVSTLTIQRTQQEDSAVYLCASSVGRGKTEAFFGQGTRLTVV.

This clone appeared a single time. V is TRBV18 and J is TRBJ2-2, with a possible D match to TRBD2 (5 bases). The CDR3 runs 15 residues. V was trimmed by 2 bases and J by 9 bases, leaving 16 bases between them. CDR1 KGHSH and CDR2 LQKENI come from the germline V gene. The DNA for the CDR3 is TGTGCCAGCTCACCATACCGGGGTGATGGCCGGGAGCTGTTTTTT. Amino acids: CASSPYRGDGRELFF.

This chain joins TRBV19 and TRBJ2-6; 8 bases map to TRBD1. J gave up 0 bases and V 4 bases, and 2 bases lay outside the gene matches. Per germline, CDR1 LNHDA and CDR2 SQIVND (reference sequence). The CDR3 has 16 amino acids. In DNA, the CDR3 is TGTGCCAGTAGTAACCAGGGGGCCTCTGGGGCCAACGTCCTGACTTTC. As protein: CASSNQGASGANVLTF.

The chain employs TRBV11-3 and TRBJ1-4; TRBD1 matches at 10 bases. This CDR3 is 15 amino acids long. V lost 4 bases, J lost 5 bases, and 4 bases stayed unmatched. The germline V gene has CDR1 SGHNT and CDR2 YENEEA. The CDR3 sequence: CASSSRDRGNEKLFF. CDR3 coding DNA: TGTGCCAGCAGCTCGAGGGACAGGGGAAATGAAAAACTGTTTTTT.

The chain is built from TRBV4-3 and TRBJ2-2; 14 bases fit TRBD2. The CDR3 runs 17 residues. V lost 5 bases and J lost 3; bases outside the gene matches: 5. Germline CDR1 and CDR2: LGHNA and YSLEER. The CDR3 coding sequence is TGCGCCAGCAGCGGGACTAGCGGGAGTTGGGACACCGGGGAGCTGTTTTTT. Translation gives CASSGTSGSWDTGELFF.

The V and J genes are TRBV5-8 and TRBJ2-5; D is unresolved. V was trimmed by 3 bases and J by 3 bases, leaving 12 bases between them. CDR1 is SGHTS, CDR2 YDEGEE, per germline. The CDR3 covers 14 residues. DNA of the CDR3: TGTGCCAGCAGCTCCCCCCGATCGGAAGAGACCCAGTACTTC. This gives the protein CASSSPRSEETQYF.

This clone was recorded at least ten times. The chain employs TRBV9 and TRBJ2-3, with D maybe TRBD1 (7 bases). Germline values: CDR1 SGDLS, CDR2 YYNGEE. V was cut by 2 bases and J by 2 bases, with 12 bases left in between. CDR3 length equals 15 residues. This chain's CDR3 is CASSVEGQLTDTQYF. The CDR3 region has the DNA TGTGCCAGCAGCGTGGAGGGACAGCTCACAGATACGCAGTATTTT.

The V gene is TRBV11-1, the J gene TRBJ2-7; TRBD1 aligns across 7 bases. Germline loops: CDR1 SGHAT, CDR2 FQDESV (reference sequence). The CDR3 consists of 14 residues. Trimming cost V 6 bases and J 6 bases; bases outside gene matches: 11. The CDR3 DNA is TGTGCCAGCAGTTCCGGGACAGCTCTTATCGAGCAGTACTTC. This translates into CASSSGTALIEQYF.

Note on this clone: This sample also contains other DNA sequences that code for the same CDR3. The chain couples TRBV5-1 to TRBJ2-7; 9 bases are a match to TRBD1. The CDR3 is 16 residues long. CDR1 is SGHRS, CDR2 YFSETQ, per germline. V shed 0 bases, J shed 1 base, and the junction held 5 bases outside the gene matches. Here the CDR3 reads CASSLGGQGPSYEQYF. CDR3 bases: TGCGCCAGCAGCTTGGGGGGACAGGGCCCTTCCTACGAGCAGTACTTC. Based on the CDR3 plus reference TRBV5-1 and TRBJ2-7, the full variable domain is KAGVTQTPRYLIKTRGQQVTLSCSPISGHRSVSWYQQTPGQGLQFLFEYFSETQRNKGNFPGRFSGRQFSNSRSEMNVSTLELGDSALYLCASSLGGQGPSYEQYFGPGTRLTVT.

V and J are TRBV30 and TRBJ1-2, with D hard to call. Germline CDR1 and CDR2: GTSNPN and SVGIG (reference sequence). The CDR3 is 16 residues long. V lost 0 bases, J lost 3 bases, and 17 bases lay in between. This chain's CDR3 is CAWSVTTRQSYYGYTF. The CDR3 bases are TGTGCCTGGAGTGTAACGACGCGGCAGAGCTACTATGGCTACACCTTC.

The chain has TRBV30 and TRBJ2-7; D unresolved. V shed 2 bases and J shed 6 bases, with 11 bases lying between them. The CDR3 is made up of 12 amino acids. In germline, CDR1 is GTSNPN, CDR2 SVGIG (reference sequence). For the CDR3, the DNA is TGTGCCTGGAGTCGGCTGGTGAGCGAGCAGTACTTC. It codes for CAWSRLVSEQYF.

The chain carries TRBV29-1 and TRBJ2-2; no reliable D call. V was shortened by 4 bases and J by 8 bases, with 5 bases between the two germline ends. CDR3 length equals 10 residues. The germline V gene encodes CDR1 SQVTM and CDR2 ANQGSEA. CDR3 residues: CSVASGELFF. The DNA for the CDR3 is TGCAGCGTTGCATCGGGGGAGCTGTTTTTT.

This clone appeared a single time. The chain uses TRBV28 and TRBJ2-7; D may be TRBD2 (6 bases). V was pared by 10 bases and J by 2 bases, with 12 bases between. There are 12 residues in the CDR3. Germline loops: CDR1 MDHEN, CDR2 SYDVKM. The CDR3 DNA follows: TGTGCCACGGAGGGCTCAGCCTACGAGCAGTACTTC. This translates into CATEGSAYEQYF.

The chain links TRBV2 to TRBJ2-7, with TRBD2 identical over 12 bases. In germline, CDR1 is SNHLY, CDR2 FYNNEI. This CDR3 is built from 16 residues. Trimming took 6 bases from V and 3 from J; bases not matched to a gene: 9. The CDR3, as DNA: TGTGCCAGCAGAGGCAGATGGACTAGCGGGATCTACGAGCAGTACTTC. This codes for CASRGRWTSGIYEQYF.

J is TRBJ1-2 and V is TRBV10-3; D perhaps matches TRBD1 (5 bases). The length of the CDR3 is 15 residues. CDR1 and CDR2 (germline): ENHRY, SYGVKD. Trimming left V 5 bases short and J 5 bases short, with 18 bases between. CDR3 nucleotides: TGTGCCATCAGTCCTAACGGCGACAGTGGTTATGGCTACACCTTC. It translates to CAISPNGDSGYGYTF.